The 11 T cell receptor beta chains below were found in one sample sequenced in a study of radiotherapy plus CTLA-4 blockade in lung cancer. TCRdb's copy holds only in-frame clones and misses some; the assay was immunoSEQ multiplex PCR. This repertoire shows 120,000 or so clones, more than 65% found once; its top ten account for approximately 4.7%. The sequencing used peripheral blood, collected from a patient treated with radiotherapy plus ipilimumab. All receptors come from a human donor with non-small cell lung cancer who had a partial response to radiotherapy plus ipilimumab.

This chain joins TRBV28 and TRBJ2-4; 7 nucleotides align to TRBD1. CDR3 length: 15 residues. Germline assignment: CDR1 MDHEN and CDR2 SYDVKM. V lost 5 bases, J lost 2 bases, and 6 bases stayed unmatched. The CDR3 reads CASSTPGGTKNIQYF. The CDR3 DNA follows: TGTGCCAGCAGTACTCCAGGGGGAACCAAAAACATTCAGTACTTC.

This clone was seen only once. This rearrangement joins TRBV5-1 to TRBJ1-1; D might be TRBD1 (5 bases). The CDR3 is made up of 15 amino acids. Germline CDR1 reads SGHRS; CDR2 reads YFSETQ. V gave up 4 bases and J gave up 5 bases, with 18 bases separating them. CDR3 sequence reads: CASSARDSSRTEAFF. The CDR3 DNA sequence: TGCGCCAGCAGCGCCCGGGACTCCAGTCGGACTGAAGCTTTCTTT. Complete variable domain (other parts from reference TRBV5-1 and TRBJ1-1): KAGVTQTPRYLIKTRGQQVTLSCSPISGHRSVSWYQQTPGQGLQFLFEYFSETQRNKGNFPGRFSGRQFSNSRSEMNVSTLELGDSALYLCASSARDSSRTEAFFGQGTRLTVV.

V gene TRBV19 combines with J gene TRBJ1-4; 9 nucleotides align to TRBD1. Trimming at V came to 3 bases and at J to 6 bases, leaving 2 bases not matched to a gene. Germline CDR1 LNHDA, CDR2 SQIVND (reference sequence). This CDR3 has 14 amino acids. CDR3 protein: CASSMGQGYEKLFF. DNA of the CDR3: TGTGCCAGTAGTATGGGACAGGGCTATGAAAAACTGTTTTTT.

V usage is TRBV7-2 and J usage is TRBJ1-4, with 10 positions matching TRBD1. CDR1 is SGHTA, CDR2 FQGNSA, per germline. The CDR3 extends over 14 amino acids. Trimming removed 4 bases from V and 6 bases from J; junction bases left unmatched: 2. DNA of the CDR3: TGTGCCAGCAGCTCGGGACAGGGGTATGAAAAACTGTTTTTT. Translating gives CASSSGQGYEKLFF.

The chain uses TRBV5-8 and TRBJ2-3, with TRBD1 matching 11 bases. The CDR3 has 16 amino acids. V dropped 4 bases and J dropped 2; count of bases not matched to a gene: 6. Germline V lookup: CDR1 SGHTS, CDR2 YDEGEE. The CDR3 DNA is TGTGCCAGCAGCCCCGGGACAGGGGGACCCACAGATACGCAGTATTTT. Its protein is CASSPGTGGPTDTQYF.

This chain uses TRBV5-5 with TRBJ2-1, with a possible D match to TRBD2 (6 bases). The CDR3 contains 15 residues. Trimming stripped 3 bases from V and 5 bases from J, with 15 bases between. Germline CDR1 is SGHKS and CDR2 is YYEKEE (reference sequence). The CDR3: CASSWSWGVHNEQFF. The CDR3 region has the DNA TGTGCCAGCAGCTGGAGTTGGGGGGTTCACAATGAGCAGTTCTTC.

The CDR3 DNA reads TGCGCCAGCAGCCCCCAACGACGAGGCACTGAAGCTTTCTTT. Translating it yields CASSPQRRGTEAFF. The chain is built from TRBV4-3 and TRBJ1-1; D not resolved. V lost 4 bases to trimming and J lost 4 bases, with 13 bases between them. The CDR3 loop spans 14 amino acids. CDR1 is LGHNA and CDR2 is YSLEER in the germline V gene.

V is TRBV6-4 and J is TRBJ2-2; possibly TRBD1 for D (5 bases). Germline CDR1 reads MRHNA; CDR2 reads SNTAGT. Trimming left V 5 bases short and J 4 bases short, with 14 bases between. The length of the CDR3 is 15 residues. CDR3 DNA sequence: TGTGCCAGCAGTACGGAAGGGGCTGTCACCGGGGAGCTGTTTTTT. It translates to CASSTEGAVTGELFF.

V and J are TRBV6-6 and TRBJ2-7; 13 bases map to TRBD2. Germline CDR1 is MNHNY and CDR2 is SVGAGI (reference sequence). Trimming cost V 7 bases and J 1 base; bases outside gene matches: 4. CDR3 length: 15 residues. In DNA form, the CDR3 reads TGTGCCAGCACTATGGGACTAGCGGGATCCTACGAGCAGTACGTC. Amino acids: CASTMGLAGSYEQYV.

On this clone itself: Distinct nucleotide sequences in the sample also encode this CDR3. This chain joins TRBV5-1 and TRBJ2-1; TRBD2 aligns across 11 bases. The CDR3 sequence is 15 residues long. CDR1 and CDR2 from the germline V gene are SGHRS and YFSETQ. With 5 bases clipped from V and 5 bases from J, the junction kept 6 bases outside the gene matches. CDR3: CASSYTSGGNNEQFF. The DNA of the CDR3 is TGCGCCAGCAGTTATACTAGCGGGGGAAACAATGAGCAGTTCTTC.

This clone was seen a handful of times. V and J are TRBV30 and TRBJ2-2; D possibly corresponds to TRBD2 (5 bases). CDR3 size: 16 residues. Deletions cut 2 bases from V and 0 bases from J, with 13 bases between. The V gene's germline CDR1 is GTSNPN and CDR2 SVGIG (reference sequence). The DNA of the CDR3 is TGTGCCTGGAGTCTCCCCTCCGGGGCGAACACCGGGGAGCTGTTTTTT. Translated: CAWSLPSGANTGELFF. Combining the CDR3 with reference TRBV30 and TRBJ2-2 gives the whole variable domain SQTIHQWPATLVQPVGSPLSLECTVEGTSNPNLYWYRQAAGRGLQLLFYSVGIGQISSEVPQNLSASRPQDRQFILSSKKLLLSDSGFYLCAWSLPSGANTGELFFGEGSRLTVL.